This passage covers 16 T cell receptor beta chains from one sample sequenced in a study of lymphopenia after photon versus proton radiotherapy. TCRdb's table, derived via immunoSEQ multiplex PCR, lists solely in-frame clones and lacks some. Found here are about 160,000 clones, 75% to 90% of them singletons; the top ten hold around 4.7%. The source was peripheral blood, collected from a patient treated with photon-based radiotherapy. These receptors all come from a man aged 45-60 years with gastric cancer.

This sequence joins TRBV5-1 and TRBJ1-4; D unclear. The CDR3 totals 14 residues. Trimming removed 0 bases at V and 8 bases at J, with 11 bases between. CDR1 and CDR2 from the germline V gene are SGHRS and YFSETQ. The CDR3 DNA reads as TGCGCCAGCAGCTTGGCCCCACAATCCGAAAAACTGTTTTTT. As protein: CASSLAPQSEKLFF.

The rearrangement links TRBV27 to TRBJ2-6; D may be TRBD1 or TRBD2 (5 bases each). The germline V gene has CDR1 MNHEY and CDR2 SMNVEV (reference sequence). V dropped 2 bases and J dropped 0 bases, with 14 bases sitting between them. The CDR3 sequence is 18 residues long. The CDR3 DNA sequence: TGTGCCAGCAGTTTAGGGGACGGCTTATACTCTGGGGCCAACGTCCTGACTTTC. This gives the protein CASSLGDGLYSGANVLTF.

The V and J genes are TRBV5-1 and TRBJ2-7; the match to TRBD2 covers 12 bases. J lost 8 bases, V lost 0 bases, and 6 bases had no gene match. Germline-derived CDR1 and CDR2 are SGHRS and YFSETQ. The length of the CDR3 is 15 residues. The CDR3 is CASSLETSGSQQQYF. CDR3 bases: TGCGCCAGCAGCTTGGAGACTAGCGGGAGTCAGCAGCAGTACTTC.

This clone was picked up one time. The chain has TRBV7-2 and TRBJ2-2, with D possibly matching TRBD2 (7 bases). The CDR3 totals 17 residues. V lost 5 bases and J 6 bases, leaving 22 bases between the germline ends. CDR1 SGHTA and CDR2 FQGNSA come from the germline V gene. CDR3 nucleotides: TGTGCCAGCAGCGTTAGGGGGACTACCCTAAGGTCCGGGGAGCTGTTTTTT. Amino acid sequence: CASSVRGTTLRSGELFF.

This chain links TRBV6-1 with TRBJ1-5; D is possibly TRBD1 (5 bases). V was clipped by 3 bases and J by 7 bases, with 19 bases between them. The CDR3 has 16 amino acids. CDR1 MNHNS and CDR2 SASEGT come from the germline V gene. The DNA for the CDR3 is TGTGCCAGCAGTGAGGGCTCAGGGAAAAGGGGACAGCCCCAGCATTTT. It yields the protein CASSEGSGKRGQPQHF.

This rearrangement joins TRBV5-1 to TRBJ1-1; 7 bases line up with TRBD1. CDR3 length: 15 amino acids. J lost 0 bases, V lost 4 bases, and 6 bases had no gene match. Germline V gene lookup returns CDR1 SGHRS and CDR2 YFSETQ. Written as DNA, the CDR3 is TGCGCCAGCAGCGCCCAGGGGGTTATGAACACTGAAGCTTTCTTT. It yields the protein CASSAQGVMNTEAFF.

The chain combines TRBV5-6 with TRBJ2-7; 9 bases match TRBD1. Trimming at V came to 3 bases and at J to 4 bases, leaving 5 bases not matched to a gene. The CDR3 has 14 amino acids. Per the germline V gene, CDR1 is SGHDT and CDR2 is YYEEEE. The CDR3 coding sequence is TGTGCCAGCAGCTCGCTGGACAGGGGATACGAGCAGTACTTC. Translating gives CASSSLDRGYEQYF.

The CDR3 is CATSRERYRAWEAFF. CDR3 nucleotide sequence: TGTGCCACCAGCAGAGAGAGATACAGGGCCTGGGAAGCTTTCTTT. The chain links TRBV15 to TRBJ1-1; D perhaps matches TRBD1 (6 bases). There are 15 residues in the CDR3. Trimming took 0 bases from V and 8 from J, leaving 16 bases between them. CDR1 is LNHNV, CDR2 YYDKDF, per germline (reference sequence).

The genes are TRBV18 and TRBJ2-7, with 7 bases identical to TRBD1. V was pared by 6 bases and J by 6 bases, with 8 bases of the junction left unmatched. CDR3 length: 13 amino acids. Germline values: CDR1 KGHSH, CDR2 LQKENI. CDR3 sequence: CASSQQGSSEQYF. The CDR3 region has the DNA TGTGCCAGCTCCCAACAGGGGAGTAGCGAGCAGTACTTC.

The chain recombines TRBV4-3 with TRBJ2-7; 7 bases match TRBD1. Germline loops: CDR1 LGHNA, CDR2 YSLEER. Losses at the gene ends were 2 bases for V and 0 bases for J; bases not matched to a gene: 13. CDR3 size: 18 residues. For the CDR3, the DNA is TGCGCCAGCAGCCAATGGGTTTCGGTACGGGACAGCTCCTACGAGCAGTACTTC. Protein sequence: CASSQWVSVRDSSYEQYF.

This clone was detected once. V usage is TRBV2 and J usage is TRBJ2-5; either TRBD1 or TRBD2 may fit D (5 bases each). V was cut by 3 bases and J by 7 bases, with 12 bases left in between. The CDR3 covers 13 residues. Germline assignment: CDR1 SNHLY and CDR2 FYNNEI. The CDR3 DNA is TGTGCCAGCAGTGATCCGGGGCCTGGGACCCAGTACTTC. As protein: CASSDPGPGTQYF.

This sequence joins TRBV5-1 and TRBJ2-2; D gene unclear. The germline V and J ends were trimmed by 4 bases and 0 bases, with 10 bases remaining between them. From germline, CDR1 is SGHRS and CDR2 YFSETQ. The CDR3 consists of 15 residues. CDR3 in amino acids: CASSMGFANTGELFF. Written as DNA, the CDR3 is TGCGCCAGCAGCATGGGTTTTGCGAACACCGGGGAGCTGTTTTTT.

The gene calls are TRBV5-1 and TRBJ2-5; D remains unclear. The CDR3 covers 13 residues. Germline loops: CDR1 SGHRS, CDR2 YFSETQ. V dropped 2 bases and J dropped 3 bases, with 8 bases sitting between them. The CDR3 is CASSFQVEETQYF. The CDR3, as DNA: TGCGCCAGCAGCTTCCAGGTTGAAGAGACCCAGTACTTC.

The chain carries TRBV7-5 and TRBJ1-1. TRBV7-5 is an annotated pseudogene. CDR3 size: 14 residues. The CDR3 bases are TGTGTCAGAAGCTACCGGGAAGGGAACACTGAAGCTTTCTTT. Protein: CVRSYREGNTEAFF.

The gene calls are TRBV2 and TRBJ1-2; D is possibly TRBD1 (5 bases). Germline V gene data show CDR1 as SNHLY and CDR2 as FYNNEI. This CDR3 comprises 13 residues. V was shortened by 7 bases and J by 3 bases, with 12 bases between the two germline ends. The CDR3 nucleotides are TGTGCCAGCACCCCTGACAGAGACTATGGCTACACCTTC. Protein product: CASTPDRDYGYTF.

V usage is TRBV18 and J usage is TRBJ1-4; D is unclear. The germline V gene has CDR1 KGHSH and CDR2 LQKENI. This CDR3 has 17 residues. Deletions cut 3 bases from V and 2 bases from J, with 16 bases between. CDR3 nucleotides: TGTGCCAGCTCACCTTACGACCTGGGAAGCACTAATGAAAAACTGTTTTTT. Translating gives CASSPYDLGSTNEKLFF.